This TCR beta chain appears in the sequencing data of a study of response to subunit inactivated influenza vaccine. TCRdb itself ran the RT-PCR reads through MiXCR, one entry per CDR3 protein. The sample lists about 520,000 distinct CDR3 sequences, over 25% occurring once. As to this clonotype: Its antigen is unidentified.

Germline V gives CDR1 DFQATT, CDR2 SNEGSKA (reference sequence). CDR3 size: 15 residues. V was trimmed by 3 bases and J by 0 bases, leaving 14 bases between them. Study findings and constraints: Authors suggested each seasonal flu vaccination may recruit only limited numbers of new T cells.

The source is a man in his forties or fifties who received an inactivated influenza vaccine. The V and J genes are TRBV20-1 and TRBJ1-1; tentatively, D is TRBD1 (5 bases). This specimen consisted of CD4+ T cells sorted from PBMCs, obtained about 5 days after vaccination. This CDR3 reads CSASLTTGLNTEAFF. The CDR3 coding sequence is TGCAGTGCTAGTCTTACAACAGGTTTGAACACTGAAGCTTTCTTT.